The source of this T cell receptor beta chain is a study of OX40 agonist ivuxolimab in advanced cancers. Repertoires were generated with immunoSEQ multiplex PCR, while TCRdb's copy carries only in-frame clones and drops some. Here the sample spans 65,000 to 95,000 clones, approximately 85% being singletons. The V gene lost 6 bases and the J gene lost 11 bases, with 20 bases spanning the gap. CDR3 size: 13 residues. Germline CDR1 and CDR2: SGHNT and YYREEE (reference sequence). Source: CD4+ or CD8+ T cells sorted from blood, taken in a trial of the OX40 agonist ivuxolimab. The sequence came from an adult with an advanced solid tumor such as melanoma, head and neck, liver or kidney cancer. The V call is TRBV5-4, the J call TRBJ1-1, with a tentative D call TRBD1 (6 bases). Written as DNA, the CDR3 is TGTGCCAGCATCAGCCCCAGGGGCCCTCAGGCTTTCTTT. It yields the protein CASISPRGPQAFF.